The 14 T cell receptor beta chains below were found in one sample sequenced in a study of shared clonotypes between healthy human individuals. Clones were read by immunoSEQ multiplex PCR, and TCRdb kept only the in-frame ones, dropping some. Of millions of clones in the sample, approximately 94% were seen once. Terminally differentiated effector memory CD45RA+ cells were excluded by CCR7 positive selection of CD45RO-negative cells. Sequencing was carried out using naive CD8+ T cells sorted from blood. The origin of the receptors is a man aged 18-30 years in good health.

The chain's CDR3 is CASTQTGGSTDTQYF. CDR3 nucleotides: TGTGCCAGCACCCAGACAGGGGGGAGCACAGATACGCAGTATTTT. The chain employs TRBV13 and TRBJ2-3; the match to TRBD1 covers 9 bases. V shed 7 bases, J shed 0 bases, and the junction held 5 bases outside the gene matches. The CDR3 runs to 15 residues. Germline lookup yields CDR1 PRHDT and CDR2 FYEKMQ (reference sequence).

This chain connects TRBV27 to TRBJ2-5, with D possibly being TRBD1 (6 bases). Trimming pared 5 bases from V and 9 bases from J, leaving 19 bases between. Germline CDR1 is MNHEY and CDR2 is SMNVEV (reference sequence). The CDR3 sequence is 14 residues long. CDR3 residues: CASSRTGTPEAQYF. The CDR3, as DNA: TGTGCCAGCAGTAGAACAGGGACCCCTGAGGCCCAGTACTTC.

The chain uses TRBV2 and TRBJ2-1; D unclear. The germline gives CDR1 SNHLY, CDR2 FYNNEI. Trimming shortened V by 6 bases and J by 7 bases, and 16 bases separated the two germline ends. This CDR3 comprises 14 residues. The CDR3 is CASSGIGPVNEQFF. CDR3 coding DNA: TGTGCCAGCAGCGGCATTGGCCCGGTTAATGAGCAGTTCTTC. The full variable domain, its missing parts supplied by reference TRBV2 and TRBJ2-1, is EPEVTQTPSHQVTQMGQEVILRCVPISNHLYFYWYRQILGQKVEFLVSFYNNEISEKSEIFDDQFSVERPDGSNFTLKIRSTKLEDSAMYFCASSGIGPVNEQFFGPGTRLTVL.

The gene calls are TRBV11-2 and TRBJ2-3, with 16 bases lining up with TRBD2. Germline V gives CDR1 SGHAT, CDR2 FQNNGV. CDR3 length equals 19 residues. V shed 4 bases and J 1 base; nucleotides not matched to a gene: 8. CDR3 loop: CASSYGTSGRALGTDTQYF. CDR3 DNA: TGTGCCAGCAGCTACGGGACTAGCGGGAGGGCCTTAGGCACAGATACGCAGTATTTT.

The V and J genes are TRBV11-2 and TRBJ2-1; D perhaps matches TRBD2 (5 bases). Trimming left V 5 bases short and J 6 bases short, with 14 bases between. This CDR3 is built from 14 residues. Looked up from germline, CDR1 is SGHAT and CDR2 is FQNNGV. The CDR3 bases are TGTGCCAGCAGCGGCCTACTAGGGTTCAATGAGCAGTTCTTC. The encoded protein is CASSGLLGFNEQFF.

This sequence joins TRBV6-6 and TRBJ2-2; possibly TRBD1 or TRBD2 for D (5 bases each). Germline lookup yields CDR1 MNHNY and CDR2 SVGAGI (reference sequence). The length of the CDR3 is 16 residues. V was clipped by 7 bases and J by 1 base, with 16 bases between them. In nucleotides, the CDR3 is TGTGCCAGCACCACTCCCGCAGGGAGGAACACCGGGGAGCTGTTTTTT. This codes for CASTTPAGRNTGELFF.

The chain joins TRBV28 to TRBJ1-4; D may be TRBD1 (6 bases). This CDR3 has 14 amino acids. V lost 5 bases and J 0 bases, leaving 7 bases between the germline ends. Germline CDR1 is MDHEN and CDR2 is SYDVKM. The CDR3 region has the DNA TGTGCCAGCAGTGAGGGGGCAACTAATGAAAAACTGTTTTTT. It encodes CASSEGATNEKLFF.

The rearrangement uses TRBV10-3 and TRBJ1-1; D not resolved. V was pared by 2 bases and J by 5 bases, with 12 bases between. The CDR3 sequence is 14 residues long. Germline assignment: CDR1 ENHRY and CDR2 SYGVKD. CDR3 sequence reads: CAISETGTVTEAFF. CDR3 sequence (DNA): TGTGCCATCAGTGAGACGGGAACGGTAACTGAAGCTTTCTTT.

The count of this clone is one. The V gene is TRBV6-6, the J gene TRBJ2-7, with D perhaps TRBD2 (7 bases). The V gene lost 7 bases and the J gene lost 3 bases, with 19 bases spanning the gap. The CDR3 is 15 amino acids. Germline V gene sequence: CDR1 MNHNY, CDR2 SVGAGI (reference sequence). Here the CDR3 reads CASTNQGSGVYEQYF. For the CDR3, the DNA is TGTGCCAGCACCAACCAGGGGAGCGGGGTCTACGAGCAGTACTTC.

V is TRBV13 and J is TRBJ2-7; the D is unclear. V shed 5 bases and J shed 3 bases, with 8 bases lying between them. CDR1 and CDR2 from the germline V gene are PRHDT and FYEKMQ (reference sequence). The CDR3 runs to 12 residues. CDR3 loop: CASSQGDYEQYF. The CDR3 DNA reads TGTGCCAGCAGCCAAGGAGACTACGAGCAGTACTTC.

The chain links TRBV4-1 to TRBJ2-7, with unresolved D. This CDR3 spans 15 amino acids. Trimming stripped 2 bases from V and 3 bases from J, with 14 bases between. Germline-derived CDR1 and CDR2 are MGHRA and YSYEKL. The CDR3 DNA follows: TGCGCCAGCAGCCAAATAGAAGACCCGGGCTACGAGCAGTACTTC. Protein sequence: CASSQIEDPGYEQYF.

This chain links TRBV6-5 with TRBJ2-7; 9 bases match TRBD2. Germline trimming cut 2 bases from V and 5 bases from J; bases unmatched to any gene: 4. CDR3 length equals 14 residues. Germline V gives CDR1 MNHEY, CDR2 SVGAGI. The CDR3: CASSYGIAGDEQYF. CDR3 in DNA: TGTGCCAGCAGTTACGGGATAGCGGGAGACGAGCAGTACTTC.

This CDR3 is CASSQTGGAYGYTF. CDR3 nucleotides: TGCGCCAGCAGCCAGACAGGGGGCGCGTATGGCTACACCTTC. The chain recombines TRBV4-3 with TRBJ1-2; TRBD1 matches at 10 bases. With V trimmed by 3 bases and J by 5 bases, 3 bases remained unmatched. Germline V gene lookup returns CDR1 LGHNA and CDR2 YSLEER. This CDR3 is built from 14 residues.

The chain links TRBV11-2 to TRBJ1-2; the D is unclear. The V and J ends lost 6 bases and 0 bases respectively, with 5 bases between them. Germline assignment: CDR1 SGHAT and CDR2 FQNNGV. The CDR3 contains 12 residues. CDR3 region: CASSGANYGYTF. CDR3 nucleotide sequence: TGTGCCAGCAGTGGTGCTAACTATGGCTACACCTTC.